This T cell receptor (beta chain) was obtained from a study of blood T cell repertoires in COVID-19. The length of the CDR3 is 15 residues. The J segment lost 6 bases and the V segment lost 0 bases, leaving 6 bases of the junction unmatched. The germline gives CDR1 SGDLS, CDR2 YYNGEE. Profiled with immunoSEQ multiplex PCR; TCRdb holds only in-frame clones, not every one. The data contain roughly 250,000 clones, roughly 84% of them singletons. The chain recombines TRBV9 with TRBJ2-1, with 7 nucleotides matching TRBD2. Material: peripheral blood. This clonotype originated in a woman aged 40 to 50 who had recovered from COVID-19. The CDR3 region has the DNA TGTGCCAGCAGCGTAGGGATGGGACTAACCAATGAGCAGTTCTTC. Translated, it gives CASSVGMGLTNEQFF.